These 9 T cell receptor beta chains originate from one sample sequenced in a study of Graves' ophthalmopathy and Graves' hyperthyroidism. Investigators amplified TCR beta CDR3 regions from RNA transcripts. In the first round, RT-PCR was carried out with HTBI primers, and a multiplex PCR formed the second round. TCRdb re-analysed the multiplex PCR reads in MiXCR, keeping a single row per CDR3 protein. The table has some 400,000 distinct CDR3 sequences, approximately 16% seen once. Sequencing was done on a sample of peripheral blood. The receptor source for this set is a woman in her late teens or twenties with Graves' ophthalmopathy.

The rearrangement links TRBV6-1 to TRBJ2-7; 14 bases map to TRBD2. This CDR3 is built from 14 residues. V lost 6 bases and J lost 5; bases outside the gene matches: 3. Looked up from germline, CDR1 is MNHNS and CDR2 is SASEGT. The CDR3 DNA reads TGTGCCAGCAGGGGGACTAGCGGGAGAGACGAGCAGTACTTC. It yields the protein CASRGTSGRDEQYF.

This clonotype occurred many times. The chain employs TRBV20-1 and TRBJ1-3, with D uncertain. The CDR3 has 13 amino acids. Trimming removed 5 bases from V and 0 bases from J, with 8 bases in between. The germline CDR1 and CDR2 sequences are DFQATT and SNEGSKA (reference sequence). The CDR3 sequence is CSAFQSSGNTIYF. For the CDR3, the DNA is TGCAGTGCTTTTCAGTCCTCTGGAAACACCATATATTTT.

This clonotype was picked up many times. This chain uses TRBV12-3 or TRBV12-4 with TRBJ2-7; the D gene is possibly TRBD1 (6 bases). The germline V and J ends were trimmed by 4 bases and 6 bases, with 10 bases remaining between them. The CDR3 loop spans 12 amino acids. CDR3 protein: CASSSQGPEQYF. The DNA for the CDR3 is TGTGCCAGCAGTTCCCAGGGGCCCGAGCAGTACTTC.

V and J are TRBV6-2 or TRBV6-3 and TRBJ1-2; D call uncertain. Germline loops: CDR1 MNHEY, CDR2 SVGEGT. Trimming left V 3 bases short and J 4 bases short, with 9 bases between. CDR3 length: 13 amino acids. The CDR3 DNA follows: TGTGCCAGCAGTTATTTGCAGACCTATGGCTACACCTTC. It translates to CASSYLQTYGYTF.

This clonotype was observed many times. V and J are TRBV28 and TRBJ2-7; D call uncertain. The CDR3 runs to 18 residues. Between the trimmed V and J ends, which lost 5 bases and 3 bases, there was a span of 26 bases. Germline CDR1 and CDR2: MDHEN and SYDVKM. This CDR3 is CASSQGEELLLSNYEQYF. The CDR3 nucleotides read TGTGCCAGCAGTCAAGGAGAGGAGTTATTACTAAGTAACTACGAGCAGTACTTC. The full variable domain, its missing parts supplied by reference TRBV28 and TRBJ2-7, is DVKVTQSSRYLVKRTGEKVFLECVQDMDHENMFWYRQDPGLGLRLIYFSYDVKMKEKGDIPEGYSVSREKKERFSLILESASTNQTSMYLCASSQGEELLLSNYEQYFGPGTRLTVT.

The V call is TRBV12-3 or TRBV12-4, the J call TRBJ1-1, with unresolved D. The CDR3 contains 15 residues. Trimming left V 4 bases short and J 5 bases short, with 17 bases between. The CDR3 region has the DNA TGTGCCAGCAGTTACGGGGTCGTGAGAGGGACTGAAGCTTTCTTT. Its protein is CASSYGVVRGTEAFF.

The CDR3: CASSNRQGGPPLHF. CDR3 sequence (DNA): TGTGCCAGTAGTAACCGACAGGGAGGCCCACCCCTCCACTTT. The rearrangement links TRBV19 to TRBJ1-6, with 7 bases lining up with TRBD1. CDR3 length: 14 amino acids. Trimming at V came to 4 bases and at J to 11 bases, leaving 8 bases not matched to a gene. Germline CDR1 and CDR2: LNHDA and SQIVND (reference sequence).

This clonotype was recorded at least ten times. One junction end does not reproduce the germline sequence, and a read error may be involved. The chain carries TRBV2 and TRBJ2-7; TRBD1 or TRBD2 may be the D gene (5 bases each). The germline gives CDR1 SNHLY, CDR2 FYNNEI. CDR3 size: 13 residues. The CDR3 DNA reads as TGTGCCGGCAGTGGACCAAGAGGGGACGAGCAGTACTTC. This codes for CAGSGPRGDEQYF.

The V and J genes are TRBV20-1 and TRBJ1-3; D is ambiguous. With 5 bases removed from V and 3 bases from J, the gap between germline ends came to 14 bases. The V gene's germline CDR1 is DFQATT and CDR2 SNEGSKA (reference sequence). The CDR3 contains 14 residues. The CDR3 DNA is TGCAGTGCTCCCGGCGGGAGATTTGGAAACACCATATATTTT. Its translation: CSAPGGRFGNTIYF.